This T cell receptor (beta chain) derives from a study of cytomegalovirus exposure and HLA in healthy donors. Study conclusions and caveats: As a later analysis showed, a missense DCLRE1C variant was linked to trimming of TCR beta V- and J-genes.

This clone occurred once. Its target is unknown. PCR was performed using 60 Vbeta and 13 Jbeta primers. Assay used: immunoSEQ multiplex PCR; TCRdb lists only in-frame clones, some missing. This table has some 150,000 clones, roughly three quarters appearing once. The germline V and J ends were trimmed by 4 bases and 0 bases, with 7 bases remaining between them. CDR1 MNHNY and CDR2 SVGAGI come from the germline V gene (reference sequence). There are 15 residues in the CDR3. Whereas donors were nominally healthy upon sampling, unrecorded immune exposures were probable. The TCR originated in a woman aged 40 to 49 in good health and CMV-seronegative. What was sequenced was PBMCs. This rearrangement joins TRBV6-6 to TRBJ2-6, with unresolved D. The CDR3 nucleotides are TGTGCCAGCAGTTCAATAGTCTCTGGGGCCAACGTCCTGACTTTC. This sequence encodes CASSSIVSGANVLTF.